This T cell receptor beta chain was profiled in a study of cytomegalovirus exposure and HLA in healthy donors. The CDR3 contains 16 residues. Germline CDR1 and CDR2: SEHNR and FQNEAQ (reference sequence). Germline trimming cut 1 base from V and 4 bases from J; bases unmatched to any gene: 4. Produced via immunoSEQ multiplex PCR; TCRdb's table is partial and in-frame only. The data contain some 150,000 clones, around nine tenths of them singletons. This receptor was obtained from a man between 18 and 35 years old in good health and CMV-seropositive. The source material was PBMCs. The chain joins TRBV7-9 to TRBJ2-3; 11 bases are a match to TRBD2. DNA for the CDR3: TGTGCCAGCAGCTTAGGGCTAGCGGGAGGTTCAGATACGCAGTATTTT. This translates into CASSLGLAGGSDTQYF.